There are a few counts of the clone carrying this T cell receptor beta chain. Its antigen remains unidentified. TCRdb independently ran MiXCR on the RT-PCR reads; one entry per CDR3 protein. The sample carries 750,000 to 850,000 distinct CDR3 sequences, 15% to 20% recorded once. Per the germline V gene, CDR1 is SGHTA and CDR2 is FQGNSA. V dropped 2 bases and J dropped 0 bases, with 12 bases sitting between them. The CDR3 length is 16 residues. These data are taken from a study of response to subunit inactivated influenza vaccine. Points from the study as a whole: Authors suggested few new T cells are recruited by each seasonal influenza vaccination.

The rearrangement links TRBV7-2 to TRBJ2-3, with D hard to call. The TCR sequence derives from a man aged 45 to 65 who received an inactivated influenza vaccine. This specimen consisted of PBMCs from blood, obtained 5 days after vaccination. The CDR3 nucleotides are TGTGCCAGCAGCTTATTCGCGGTAACTAGCACAGATACGCAGTATTTT. Its translation is CASSLFAVTSTDTQYF.